Following are 4 T cell receptor beta chains from one sample sequenced in a study of CD8 T cells in Susac syndrome. An input of 0.5 to 1 ug of RNA was subjected to reverse transcription using random hexamers. TCRdb recomputed calls from the immunoSEQ multiplex PCR reads with MiXCR, one row per CDR3 protein. The repertoire holds about 200,000 distinct CDR3 sequences, with 91% as singletons. The sequencing sample was made of CD4+ T cells from PBMCs. These receptors were taken from a human donor with Susac syndrome.

The rearrangement uses TRBV5-5 and TRBJ1-1; the match to TRBD1 covers 7 bases. The CDR3 is 14 residues long. Germline V lookup: CDR1 SGHKS, CDR2 YYEKEE (reference sequence). V lost 4 bases to trimming and J lost 4 bases; unmatched junction nucleotides: 7. The CDR3 loop reads CASSHLDRATEAFF. DNA of the CDR3: TGTGCCAGCAGCCACCTTGACAGGGCCACTGAAGCTTTCTTT. The entire variable domain, with the rest obtained from reference TRBV5-5 and TRBJ1-1, is as follows: DAGVTQSPTHLIKTRGQQVTLRCSPISGHKSVSWYQQVLGQGPQFIFQYYEKEERGRGNFPDRFSARQFPNYSSELNVNALLLGDSALYLCASSHLDRATEAFFGQGTRLTVV.

The CDR3 DNA sequence: TGTGCCAGCAGGTTGGGGGCCTCCACCGGGGAGCTGTTTTTT. Encoded protein: CASRLGASTGELFF. This chain connects TRBV25-1 to TRBJ2-2; D is possibly TRBD1 (6 bases). This CDR3 comprises 14 residues. Germline V gives CDR1 MGHDK, CDR2 SYGVNS. Trimming stripped 6 bases from V and 4 bases from J, with 12 bases between.

This chain connects TRBV20-1 to TRBJ2-1; TRBD2 matches at 7 bases. Germline V gene data show CDR1 as DFQATT and CDR2 as SNEGSKA (reference sequence). The CDR3 totals 12 residues. V dropped 5 bases and J dropped 5; count of bases not matched to a gene: 3. The CDR3 sequence is CSAGRGNNEQFF. The CDR3 DNA follows: TGCAGTGCTGGGCGGGGGAACAATGAGCAGTTCTTC.

The J gene is TRBJ1-5, the V gene TRBV18, with a weak D call TRBD1 (5 bases). The CDR3 totals 14 residues. The germline gives CDR1 KGHSH, CDR2 LQKENI. V was pared by 3 bases and J by 7 bases, with 13 bases between. The CDR3 protein is CASSPVLGGQPQHF. The DNA of the CDR3 is TGTGCCAGCTCACCCGTTTTGGGGGGACAGCCCCAGCATTTT.